Shown below are 21 T cell receptor beta chains from a single sample sequenced in a study of cytomegalovirus exposure and HLA in healthy donors (dated by TCRdb to 2016 to 2017). The library was made by the immunoSEQ multiplex PCR assay. For the multiplex PCR, a mixture combining 60 forward primers for TCR Vbeta segments and 13 reverse primers for TCR Jbeta segments was used. TCRdb carries this immuneACCESS record with in-frame sequences only. Its versions omit some clonotypes, under half of them owing to an unresolved V gene in the studies checked, with the rest unexplained. Across this sample there are about 180,000 clones, with around 80% seen only once. The ten largest clones represent roughly 0.76% of the sample. Source material: PBMCs. All receptors derive from a woman between 35 and 50 years old in good health and CMV-seronegative.

This chain uses TRBV5-6 with TRBJ2-1; D not certain. V lost 5 bases to trimming and J lost 7 bases, with 7 bases between them. The CDR3 sequence is 11 residues long. CDR1 is SGHDT and CDR2 is YYEEEE in the germline V gene. CDR3 nucleotides: TGTGCCAGCAGTCCGGGTAATGAGCAGTTCTTC. This gives the protein CASSPGNEQFF.

The chain couples TRBV27 to TRBJ1-6; D possibly corresponds to TRBD1 (5 bases). Germline V lookup: CDR1 MNHEY, CDR2 SMNVEV (reference sequence). The germline V and J ends were trimmed by 3 bases and 6 bases, with 12 bases remaining between them. This CDR3 spans 15 amino acids. The CDR3 coding sequence is TGTGCCAGCAGTTTCAGGGTGGGGGGTAATTCACCCCTCCACTTT. It translates to CASSFRVGGNSPLHF.

The chain combines TRBV27 with TRBJ2-6; D is ambiguous. This CDR3 comprises 18 residues. The V gene's germline CDR1 is MNHEY and CDR2 SMNVEV (reference sequence). Trimming removed 1 base from V and 0 bases from J, with 13 bases in between. CDR3 coding DNA: TGTGCCAGCAGTTTATTTATTCTCACTTCCTCTGGGGCCAACGTCCTGACTTTC. Translation gives CASSLFILTSSGANVLTF. Supplemented by reference TRBV27 and TRBJ2-6, the full variable domain reads EAQVTQNPRYLITVTGKKLTVTCSQNMNHEYMSWYRQDPGLGLRQIYYSMNVEVTDKGDVPEGYKVSRKEKRNFPLILESPSPNQTSLYFCASSLFILTSSGANVLTFGAGSRLTVL.

CDR3 in amino acids: CAISGETSGTSGFDNEQFF. CDR3 coding DNA: TGTGCCATCAGTGGGGAGACTAGCGGGACCTCAGGGTTTGACAATGAGCAGTTCTTC. V usage is TRBV10-3 and J usage is TRBJ2-1, with TRBD2 matching 11 bases. The CDR3 is 19 residues long. CDR1 ENHRY and CDR2 SYGVKD come from the germline V gene. The V gene end was trimmed by 4 bases and the J gene end by 5 bases; junction bases not matched to a gene: 16.

The rearrangement uses TRBV6-5 and TRBJ2-1; D is ambiguous. Trimming cost V 0 bases and J 0 bases, with 6 bases left between them. The CDR3 sequence is 15 residues long. The germline V gene encodes CDR1 MNHEY and CDR2 SVGAGI. CDR3 bases: TGTGCCAGCAGTTACTCCTATAGCTCCTACAATGAGCAGTTCTTC. Translating gives CASSYSYSSYNEQFF.

The chain recombines TRBV11-2 with TRBJ2-3; TRBD2 agrees at 14 bases. The CDR3 loop spans 19 amino acids. V shed 4 bases and J 8 bases; nucleotides not matched to a gene: 17. CDR1 is SGHAT, CDR2 FQNNGV, per germline. The CDR3 DNA follows: TGTGCCAGCAGCTCCCTGACTAGCGGGGGGGCTGATTCATACGGTACGCAGTATTTT. Translated: CASSSLTSGGADSYGTQYF. Looking up the rest from reference TRBV11-2 and TRBJ2-3 gives the full variable domain: EAGVAQSPRYKIIEKRQSVAFWCNPISGHATLYWYQQILGQGPKLLIQFQNNGVVDDSQLPKDRFSAERLKGVDSTLKIQPAKLEDSAVYLCASSSLTSGGADSYGTQYFGPGTRLTVL.

There are a few counts of this clone. The CDR3 loop reads CASSPRQSVNEKLFF. The CDR3 DNA reads as TGTGCCAGCAGTCCCCGACAGAGCGTTAATGAAAAACTGTTTTTT. The V gene is TRBV6-1, the J gene TRBJ1-4, with D possibly TRBD1 on 5 matching bases. The V end lost 5 bases, the J end lost 4 bases, and 14 bases lay between the germline ends. This CDR3 comprises 15 residues. The V gene's germline CDR1 is MNHNS and CDR2 SASEGT.

This chain connects TRBV28 to TRBJ1-2, with no clear D. With 2 bases removed from V and 1 base from J, the gap between germline ends came to 8 bases. This CDR3 contains 14 residues. Germline CDR1 is MDHEN and CDR2 is SYDVKM. The CDR3 spells CASSLPQLNYGYTF. The CDR3 DNA follows: TGTGCCAGCAGTTTACCACAGCTTAACTATGGCTACACCTTC.

The rearrangement links TRBV9 to TRBJ1-2, with a possible D match to TRBD1 (5 bases). V was trimmed by 2 bases and J by 2 bases, leaving 16 bases between them. CDR3 length equals 16 residues. Germline V gives CDR1 SGDLS, CDR2 YYNGEE. CDR3 residues: CASSVAQVAGNYGYTF. CDR3 nucleotide sequence: TGTGCCAGCAGCGTCGCACAGGTAGCGGGAAACTATGGCTACACCTTC.

V usage is TRBV7-3 and J usage is TRBJ2-5; 8 bases match TRBD1. The CDR3 runs to 12 residues. With V trimmed by 3 bases and J by 7 bases, 1 base remained unmatched. Germline-derived CDR1 and CDR2 are SGHTA and FQGTGA. The CDR3 bases are TGTGCCAGCAGCTTTGGACAGGGGACCCAGTACTTC. Amino acids: CASSFGQGTQYF.

This clone was seen more than once but under ten times. The chain employs TRBV6-5 and TRBJ1-6, with D uncertain. This CDR3 contains 14 residues. Trimming took off 6 bases at V and 6 bases at J, with 12 bases between the two ends. Per the germline V gene, CDR1 is MNHEY and CDR2 is SVGAGI. The CDR3 region has the DNA TGTGCCAGCAGAGCGACGCGGGCTAATTCACCCCTCCACTTT. Residues: CASRATRANSPLHF.

The chain employs TRBV6-5 and TRBJ2-5, with a weak D call TRBD2 (6 bases). This CDR3 spans 14 amino acids. Germline loops: CDR1 MNHEY, CDR2 SVGAGI. V was trimmed by 8 bases and J by 7 bases, leaving 20 bases between them. The CDR3 is CASRPTGDKGTQYF. CDR3 nucleotides: TGTGCCAGCCGTCCCACGGGAGACAAGGGGACCCAGTACTTC.

The V gene is TRBV5-1, the J gene TRBJ2-5; 7 nucleotides line up with TRBD1. V shed 0 bases, J shed 5 bases, and the junction held 7 bases outside the gene matches. The CDR3 length is 15 residues. CDR1 is SGHRS and CDR2 is YFSETQ in the germline V gene. CDR3 DNA: TGCGCCAGCAGCTTGGAAGTGACAGGGCGCGAGACCCAGTACTTC. Translated: CASSLEVTGRETQYF.

The genes are TRBV18 and TRBJ1-6; possible D gene TRBD1, 6 bases. The germline V and J ends were trimmed by 0 bases and 9 bases, with 6 bases remaining between them. Germline V gene sequence: CDR1 KGHSH, CDR2 LQKENI. The CDR3 totals 13 residues. The CDR3 nucleotides read TGTGCCAGCTCACCACCCAGGGGTTCACCCCTCCACTTT. Amino acid sequence: CASSPPRGSPLHF.

The chain recombines TRBV10-2 with TRBJ1-1; D may be TRBD1 (6 bases). The CDR3 consists of 17 residues. V dropped 2 bases and J dropped 0 bases, with 16 bases sitting between them. Germline V gene sequence: CDR1 WSHSY, CDR2 SAAADI. The CDR3 DNA reads TGCGCCAGCAGTGAGAGGGCAGGGGACGGTATGAACACTGAAGCTTTCTTT. Its translation is CASSERAGDGMNTEAFF.

This chain links TRBV30 with TRBJ1-5; D is uncertain. This CDR3 is built from 16 residues. V lost 1 base and J lost 1, with 14 bases in between. Germline CDR1 GTSNPN, CDR2 SVGIG (reference sequence). The CDR3 coding sequence is TGTGCCTGGAGTGGGCTAACGGGAGGGAGCAATCAGCCCCAGCATTTT. As protein: CAWSGLTGGSNQPQHF. Full variable domain (missing parts from reference TRBV30 and TRBJ1-5): SQTIHQWPATLVQPVGSPLSLECTVEGTSNPNLYWYRQAAGRGLQLLFYSVGIGQISSEVPQNLSASRPQDRQFILSSKKLLLSDSGFYLCAWSGLTGGSNQPQHFGDGTRLSIL.

The V and J genes are TRBV2 and TRBJ1-6, with D unresolved. The V end lost 6 bases, the J end lost 9 bases, and 12 bases lay between the germline ends. Germline CDR1 SNHLY, CDR2 FYNNEI. The CDR3 is made up of 13 amino acids. The CDR3 DNA follows: TGTGCCAGCAGGGTCCTAGATAGTTCACCCCTCCACTTT. Its protein is CASRVLDSSPLHF.

The chain uses TRBV5-6 and TRBJ2-1, with 7 positions matching TRBD2. CDR3 length: 15 residues. Germline V CDR1 and CDR2: SGHDT, YYEEEE. The trim removed 4 bases at V and 5 bases at J, leaving 9 bases unmatched. This CDR3 is CASSPGVAGNNEQFF. CDR3 nucleotide sequence: TGTGCCAGCAGCCCTGGGGTAGCGGGTAACAATGAGCAGTTCTTC.

V and J are TRBV9 and TRBJ2-4; D may be TRBD1 (5 bases). Germline CDR1 SGDLS, CDR2 YYNGEE. Trimming left V 0 bases short and J 9 bases short, with 10 bases between. The CDR3 runs 13 residues. CDR3 protein: CASSVEGIGIQYF. CDR3 nucleotide sequence: TGTGCCAGCAGCGTAGAGGGGATTGGCATTCAGTACTTC.

V and J are TRBV9 and TRBJ2-3; 9 bases fit TRBD1. J gave up 1 base and V 4 bases, and 4 bases lay outside the gene matches. CDR3 size: 15 residues. CDR1 SGDLS and CDR2 YYNGEE come from the germline V gene. CDR3 nucleotides: TGTGCCAGCAGCTTCAGGACAGGGGGCACAGATACGCAGTATTTT. This codes for CASSFRTGGTDTQYF.

This sequence joins TRBV18 and TRBJ2-3; D is uncertain. This CDR3 is 12 amino acids long. V lost 6 bases to trimming and J lost 5 bases, with 9 bases between them. Germline lookup yields CDR1 KGHSH and CDR2 LQKENI. This CDR3 is CASSPLRDTQYF. The CDR3 coding sequence is TGTGCCAGCTCTCCCCTGAGAGATACGCAGTATTTT.